These T cell receptor beta chains were read from a single sample in a study of naive and memory T cell subsets. TCRdb re-called the 5' RACE reads with MiXCR, one entry per CDR3 protein. The sample includes 56,000 or so distinct CDR3 sequences, less than 10% seen only once; the top ten take almost 10%. Receptors originate from a female donor in good health. The CDR3 runs from the conserved cysteine through the conserved F or W. The D gene is left open where the match is weak. Clone size is given for some rows only: seen once, a few or many times, or a class if the clone is expanded.

d_call: NA
clone_size: few
v_call: TRBV20-1
j_call: TRBJ1-5
cdr3_aa: CSASGGPSNQPQHF
cdr3_nt: TGCAGTGCTAGTGGGGGACCAAGCAATCAGCCCCAGCATTTT

d_call: TRBD1
clone_size: many
v_call: TRBV2
j_call: TRBJ2-4
cdr3_aa: CASSPQGENIQYF
cdr3_nt: TGTGCCAGCAGTCCACAGGGGGAAAACATTCAGTACTTC

d_call: NA
clone_size: NA
v_call: TRBV18
j_call: TRBJ1-1
cdr3_aa: CASSIEMNTEAFF
cdr3_nt: TGTGCCAGCTCTATTGAAATGAACACTGAAGCTTTCTTT

d_call: TRBD2
clone_size: NA
v_call: TRBV7-9
j_call: TRBJ2-3
cdr3_aa: CASSLPSGGFQDTQYF
cdr3_nt: TGTGCCAGCAGCTTGCCTAGCGGGGGGTTTCAAGATACGCAGTATTTT

d_call: TRBD2
clone_size: few
v_call: TRBV24-1
j_call: TRBJ2-1
cdr3_aa: CATSDSGLATYNEQFF
cdr3_nt: TGTGCCACCAGTGATTCTGGACTAGCAACCTACAATGAGCAGTTCTTC

d_call: TRBD1
clone_size: NA
v_call: TRBV6-2/TRBV6-3
j_call: TRBJ2-7
cdr3_aa: CASSVGGTGTYEQYF
cdr3_nt: TGTGCCAGCAGTGTCGGGGGGACAGGGACCTACGAGCAGTACTTC

d_call: NA
clone_size: many
v_call: TRBV9
j_call: TRBJ2-7
cdr3_aa: CASSARSTPSYEQYF
cdr3_nt: TGTGCCAGCAGCGCGAGGAGTACCCCCTCCTACGAGCAGTACTTC

d_call: TRBD2
clone_size: few
v_call: TRBV9
j_call: TRBJ2-7
cdr3_aa: CASSVGAGVYEQYF
cdr3_nt: TGTGCCAGCAGCGTAGGAGCGGGGGTCTACGAGCAGTACTTC

d_call: TRBD1
clone_size: NA
v_call: TRBV18
j_call: TRBJ1-4
cdr3_aa: CASSPPGQYNEKLFF
cdr3_nt: TGTGCCAGCTCACCTCCGGGACAGTATAATGAAAAACTGTTTTTT

d_call: NA
clone_size: many
v_call: TRBV18
j_call: TRBJ1-2
cdr3_aa: CASSLDMAYGYTF
cdr3_nt: TGTGCCAGCTCACTAGACATGGCCTATGGCTACACCTTC

d_call: NA
clone_size: few
v_call: TRBV3-1
j_call: TRBJ2-5
cdr3_aa: CASSPGPGRQETQYF
cdr3_nt: TGTGCCAGCAGCCCCGGGCCGGGGAGACAAGAGACCCAGTACTTC

d_call: NA
clone_size: NA
v_call: TRBV18
j_call: TRBJ2-5
cdr3_aa: CASSPRKGRETQYF
cdr3_nt: TGTGCCAGCTCACCACGGAAGGGCCGAGAGACCCAGTACTTC

d_call: NA
clone_size: NA
v_call: TRBV5-6
j_call: TRBJ2-7
cdr3_aa: CASSLGQHRYF
cdr3_nt: TGTGCCAGCAGCTTAGGACAGCACCGGTACTTC

d_call: TRBD1
clone_size: many
v_call: TRBV6-2/TRBV6-3
j_call: TRBJ1-1
cdr3_aa: CASSAHPPQGKNTEAFF
cdr3_nt: TGTGCCAGCAGTGCTCATCCTCCACAGGGGAAGAACACTGAAGCTTTCTTT

d_call: TRBD1
clone_size: many
v_call: TRBV20-1
j_call: TRBJ1-6
cdr3_aa: CSARDNRGHNSPLHF
cdr3_nt: TGCAGTGCTAGAGATAACAGGGGCCATAATTCACCCCTCCACTTT